The 27 T cell receptor beta chains below all came from one sample that was sequenced in a study of shared clonotypes between healthy human individuals. Some clones are missing from TCRdb's copy, which holds only in-frame ones; the method was immunoSEQ multiplex PCR. The profile shows fewer than 500,000 clones, 60% to 80% of them singletons. The sample was PBMCs. These receptors were collected from a woman aged 40 to 50 in good health. Some clones in this sample may be carry-over from other donors' samples.

This clone turned up a few times. The DNA for the CDR3 is TGTGCCAGCCAGACAGATAGCAATCAGCCCCAGCATTTT. Translated: CASQTDSNQPQHF. This chain uses TRBV28 with TRBJ1-5; D may be TRBD1 (5 bases). Germline loops: CDR1 MDHEN, CDR2 SYDVKM. The CDR3 runs 13 residues. Trimming removed 8 bases at V and 0 bases at J, with 8 bases between.

The chain employs TRBV6-1 and TRBJ2-2; 10 bases line up with TRBD1. V gave up 0 bases and J gave up 5 bases; unmatched junction bases: 3. This CDR3 spans 16 amino acids. Germline lookup yields CDR1 MNHNS and CDR2 SASEGT. CDR3 in amino acids: CASSEAVGQGTGELFF. As DNA, the CDR3 is TGTGCCAGCAGTGAAGCGGTGGGACAGGGGACCGGGGAGCTGTTTTTT.

This sequence joins TRBV19 and TRBJ1-5, with 9 bases identical to TRBD1. Germline CDR1 is LNHDA and CDR2 is SQIVND (reference sequence). The CDR3 totals 15 residues. The J segment lost 7 bases and the V segment lost 8 bases, leaving 12 bases of the junction unmatched. CDR3 protein: CASHQGTGSFQPQHF. Written as DNA, the CDR3 is TGTGCCAGTCATCAAGGGACAGGGTCTTTCCAGCCCCAGCATTTT.

In the case of this clone: This may stem from a read error, because a much larger clone lies one nucleotide away. The sample carries other DNA sequences with the same CDR3. The chain joins TRBV6-5 to TRBJ1-2; D is ambiguous. Trimming pared 0 bases from V and 6 bases from J, leaving 17 bases between. CDR3 length: 16 amino acids. Germline CDR1 is MNHEY and CDR2 is SVGAGI. CDR3 sequence: CASSYSPGGEYDGYTF. The CDR3 DNA is TGTGCCAGCAGTTACTCCCCAGGAGGAGAATATGATGGCTACACCTTC.

J is TRBJ1-1 and V is TRBV28; D unresolved. The CDR3 loop spans 15 amino acids. Trimming shortened V by 2 bases and J by 6 bases, and 16 bases separated the two germline ends. The germline gives CDR1 MDHEN, CDR2 SYDVKM. The CDR3 protein is CASSLIGQPGAEAFF. The CDR3, as DNA: TGTGCCAGCAGTTTAATTGGGCAGCCGGGTGCTGAAGCTTTCTTT.

The rearrangement joins TRBV7-3 to TRBJ2-3; 14 nucleotides align to TRBD2. CDR1 and CDR2 from the germline V gene are SGHTA and FQGTGA. The CDR3 runs 16 residues. Trimming at V came to 3 bases and at J to 5 bases, leaving 4 bases not matched to a gene. CDR3 sequence: CASSLPGLAGVDTQYF. DNA for the CDR3: TGTGCCAGCAGCTTGCCGGGACTAGCGGGAGTAGATACGCAGTATTTT.

CDR3 sequence reads: CASSVGATNTGELFF. CDR3 nucleotide sequence: TGTGCCAGCAGCGTAGGGGCGACAAACACCGGGGAGCTGTTTTTT. This chain uses TRBV9 with TRBJ2-2; no clear D. The CDR3 runs 15 residues. V was cut by 0 bases and J by 2 bases, with 8 bases left in between. The V gene's germline CDR1 is SGDLS and CDR2 YYNGEE.

V gene TRBV5-6 combines with J gene TRBJ2-3; 8 bases are a match to TRBD2. The CDR3 extends over 17 amino acids. The junction had 15 bases not matched to a gene; V was cut back by 4 bases and J by 5 bases. The germline gives CDR1 SGHDT, CDR2 YYEEEE. The CDR3 reads CASSAFRGREVGDTQYF. The DNA for the CDR3 is TGTGCCAGCAGCGCCTTTCGCGGGCGGGAGGTTGGAGATACGCAGTATTTT.

The J gene is TRBJ2-1, the V gene TRBV11-2, with unresolved D. The CDR3 totals 14 residues. V was clipped by 3 bases and J by 0 bases, with 6 bases between them. The V gene's germline CDR1 is SGHAT and CDR2 FQNNGV. The CDR3 region is CASSLFSSYNEQFF. CDR3 coding DNA: TGTGCCAGCAGCTTGTTCAGCTCCTACAATGAGCAGTTCTTC.

The CDR3 sequence: CASKETGIFDEQYF. CDR3 coding DNA: TGCGCCAGCAAGGAGACAGGGATATTTGACGAGCAGTACTTC. The V call is TRBV5-1, the J call TRBJ2-7, with 7 nucleotides matching TRBD1. The length of the CDR3 is 14 residues. Trimming cost V 6 bases and J 5 bases; bases outside gene matches: 11. Germline CDR1 is SGHRS and CDR2 is YFSETQ.

The chain uses TRBV7-2 and TRBJ2-3; 7 bases agree with TRBD1. CDR3 length equals 15 residues. V lost 4 bases and J lost 4; bases outside the gene matches: 8. From germline, CDR1 is SGHTA and CDR2 FQGNSA. CDR3 sequence reads: CASSSGQISPDTQYF. CDR3 coding DNA: TGTGCCAGCAGCTCGGGACAGATTTCGCCAGATACGCAGTATTTT.

This sequence joins TRBV4-1 and TRBJ2-5; 9 bases line up with TRBD2. Judging by the DNA end, TRBJ2-7 fits better; the J call may be wrong. Germline V gene sequence: CDR1 MGHRA, CDR2 YSYEKL. This CDR3 region has 17 residues. CDR3 amino acids: CASSQDTSGFNSYEQYF. CDR3 DNA: TGCGCCAGCAGCCAAGATACTAGCGGGTTTAACTCCTACGAGCAGTACTTC.

The V gene is TRBV7-9, the J gene TRBJ2-7; TRBD2 aligns across 13 bases. The CDR3 contains 16 residues. CDR1 is SEHNR and CDR2 is FQNEAQ in the germline V gene (reference sequence). Germline trimming cut 1 base from V and 4 bases from J; bases unmatched to any gene: 4. Written as DNA, the CDR3 is TGTGCCAGCAGCTTAGGGGGACTAGCGGGACAGTACGAGCAGTACTTC. Translation gives CASSLGGLAGQYEQYF. Full variable domain (outside the CDR3, taken from reference TRBV7-9 and TRBJ2-7): DTGVSQNPRHKITKRGQNVTFRCDPISEHNRLYWYRQTLGQGPEFLTYFQNEAQLEKSRLLSDRFSAERPKGSFSTLEIQRTEQGDSAMYLCASSLGGLAGQYEQYFGPGTRLTVT.

The chain uses TRBV5-1 and TRBJ2-5; TRBD2 is a possible D gene (5 bases). V lost 1 base and J lost 4, with 17 bases in between. Germline CDR1 reads SGHRS; CDR2 reads YFSETQ. CDR3 length equals 16 residues. The CDR3 is CASSLRVPGGVETQYF. In DNA form, the CDR3 reads TGCGCCAGCAGCTTGCGTGTTCCAGGAGGAGTAGAGACCCAGTACTTC.

The chain is built from TRBV11-3 and TRBJ2-3; tentatively, D is TRBD2 (5 bases). The V end lost 3 bases, the J end lost 0 bases, and 10 bases lay between the germline ends. Germline values: CDR1 SGHNT, CDR2 YENEEA. This CDR3 region has 15 residues. The CDR3 bases are TGTGCCAGCAGCTTGGGAGCGCAAAGCACAGATACGCAGTATTTT. Protein sequence: CASSLGAQSTDTQYF.

The chain couples TRBV4-1 to TRBJ2-4, with a tentative D call TRBD1 (7 bases). The V and J ends lost 4 bases and 8 bases respectively, with 15 bases between them. The CDR3 covers 14 residues. Germline V lookup: CDR1 MGHRA, CDR2 YSYEKL. The CDR3 spells CASSPRRGRDIQYF. The CDR3 nucleotides read TGCGCCAGCAGCCCGCGGAGGGGGCGCGACATTCAGTACTTC.

This clone was observed a handful of times. The CDR3 DNA reads as TGTGCCAGCAGTTCTACAGGGGACTCTTGGCTCGAGCAGTACTTC. Translated: CASSSTGDSWLEQYF. The chain uses TRBV28 and TRBJ2-5; D is possibly TRBD1 (7 bases). The assigned J gene may be wrong: the sequence end matches TRBJ2-7 better. From germline, CDR1 is MDHEN and CDR2 SYDVKM. This CDR3 is built from 15 residues.

The CDR3 DNA is TGTGCCAGCAGTTCACCTGACAGAAAAAAACTGTTTTTT. Translation gives CASSSPDRKKLFF. V gene TRBV28 combines with J gene TRBJ1-4; perhaps TRBD1 as D (5 bases). V lost 4 bases and J lost 9, with 12 bases in between. Germline V gene lookup returns CDR1 MDHEN and CDR2 SYDVKM. This CDR3 region has 13 residues.

The chain uses TRBV5-1 and TRBJ2-7, with 10 positions matching TRBD1. The germline V gene encodes CDR1 SGHRS and CDR2 YFSETQ. V lost 4 bases and J lost 4; bases outside the gene matches: 8. The CDR3 is 15 amino acids. CDR3 sequence: CASSGTGDGVYEQYF. The DNA of the CDR3 is TGCGCCAGCAGCGGGACAGGGGACGGGGTTTACGAGCAGTACTTC. The full variable domain, in which reference TRBV5-1 and TRBJ2-7 provide the parts outside the CDR3, is KAGVTQTPRYLIKTRGQQVTLSCSPISGHRSVSWYQQTPGQGLQFLFEYFSETQRNKGNFPGRFSGRQFSNSRSEMNVSTLELGDSALYLCASSGTGDGVYEQYFGPGTRLTVT.

This sequence joins TRBV27 and TRBJ1-5; TRBD1 aligns across 8 bases. Looked up from germline, CDR1 is MNHEY and CDR2 is SMNVEV (reference sequence). This CDR3 spans 16 amino acids. After removal of 4 bases from V and 2 bases from J, the junction contained 7 bases not matched to a gene. In DNA, the CDR3 is TGTGCCAGCAGTTCTCAGGGGGCGGCGGGCAATCAGCCCCAGCATTTT. Its translation: CASSSQGAAGNQPQHF.

In this sample, this clone turned up once. This probably arose from a read error, given a far larger clone one base away. The same CDR3 can be traced to other DNA sequences in this sample. This chain joins TRBV11-2 and TRBJ2-1; perhaps TRBD2 as D (6 bases). CDR1 is SGHAT and CDR2 is FQNNGV in the germline V gene. Trimming cost V 1 base and J 3 bases, with 7 bases left between them. The CDR3 length is 14 residues. The CDR3 DNA sequence: TGTGCCAGCAGCTTAGCGGGAGTCTACAATGAGCAGTTCTTC. It translates to CASSLAGVYNEQFF. Together with reference TRBV11-2 and TRBJ2-1, the CDR3 gives the full variable domain: EAGVAQSPRYKIIEKRQSVAFWCNPISGHATLYWYQQILGQGPKLLIQFQNNGVVDDSQLPKDRFSAERLKGVDSTLKIQPAKLEDSAVYLCASSLAGVYNEQFFGPGTRLTVL.

V and J are TRBV7-3 and TRBJ2-5; 8 bases align to TRBD1. The V gene's germline CDR1 is SGHTA and CDR2 FQGTGA. CDR3 size: 15 residues. Unmatched junction bases numbered 6, after V lost 2 bases and J lost 4 bases. The CDR3 region is CASSLGQGRGETQYF. Here the CDR3 DNA reads TGTGCCAGCAGCTTAGGACAGGGACGAGGAGAGACCCAGTACTTC.

The rearrangement links TRBV6-1 to TRBJ2-7; possibly TRBD1 for D (5 bases). CDR1 and CDR2 from the germline V gene are MNHNS and SASEGT. CDR3 length: 13 amino acids. V was clipped by 7 bases and J by 4 bases, with 14 bases between them. CDR3 loop: CASNPGPTYEQYF. The CDR3 bases are TGTGCCAGCAATCCAGGGCCCACGTACGAGCAGTACTTC.

The rearrangement joins TRBV21-1 to TRBJ2-7; the table's D call, TRBD1, has no DNA check behind it. TRBV21-1 is termed a pseudogene. This CDR3 comprises 18 residues. CDR3 nucleotides: TGTGCCAGCAGCATGATCCCCCACAGGCGCTCCGGGCCCTACGAGCAGTACTTC. It codes for CASSMIPHRRSGPYEQYF.

The J gene is TRBJ2-1, the V gene TRBV6-5; the D is unclear. The CDR3 runs 13 residues. Germline V gene data show CDR1 as MNHEY and CDR2 as SVGAGI. Trimming took off 6 bases at V and 0 bases at J, with 6 bases between the two ends. CDR3 in DNA: TGTGCCAGCAGAACAAGCTCCTACAATGAGCAGTTCTTC. Translation gives CASRTSSYNEQFF.

This rearrangement joins TRBV27 to TRBJ2-1; 12 nucleotides agree with TRBD2. V shed 6 bases, J shed 3 bases, and the junction held 3 bases outside the gene matches. This CDR3 has 15 residues. Germline V gives CDR1 MNHEY, CDR2 SMNVEV (reference sequence). CDR3 in DNA: TGTGCCAGCAGAACTAGCGGGAGGCTCTACAATGAGCAGTTCTTC. It codes for CASRTSGRLYNEQFF.

A single count supports this clone. The chain carries TRBV18 and TRBJ2-3, with a tentative D call TRBD1 (7 bases). CDR1 KGHSH and CDR2 LQKENI come from the germline V gene. The CDR3 is 15 residues long. Trimming pared 1 base from V and 6 bases from J, leaving 14 bases between. The CDR3 loop is CASSPRQGREDTQYF. DNA of the CDR3: TGTGCCAGCTCACCACGACAGGGACGGGAGGATACGCAGTATTTT.